This T cell receptor beta chain is from a study of blood T cell repertoires in COVID-19 (dated by TCRdb to 2020 to 2022). About the full investigation: Collaborator samples came from the United States, Italy and Spain and covered acute and convalescent phases of COVID-19. The material from the prospective study consisted of cDNA or gDNA derived from T cells, B-cell-depleted T cells, or PBMCs. Subjects who had been exposed to COVID-19, were actively infected with it, or had recovered from it provided the deeply sampled blood TCRbeta repertoires that made up the dataset. The repertoires were released in a freely available public database meant as a resource for research on the immune response to SARS-CoV-2. Samples came from the ongoing ImmuneRACE study (first 160 participants) plus 1,254 subjects from 6 global collaborators. Nearly every sample came with metadata listing a de-identified subject ID, COVID-19 status, age in years and sex. HLA class I and class II types, where available, came from metadata supplied by the sample provider rather than from assay-based typing. Points the paper makes about the study in general: The amount of clinical and demographic metadata varied by source and participant and was provided uncurated.

TCRbeta CDR3 regions were amplified from genomic DNA using the immunoSEQ Assay, a bias-controlled multiplex PCR. In the paper's pipeline: The number of nucleated cells in each sample was estimated from the amplification of reference gene primers within the assay. To quantify the absolute abundance of each unique TCRbeta CDR3 rearrangement, sequence reads were collapsed and filtered. Productive Simpson clonality was computed per sample as the square root of Simpson's diversity index over productive rearrangements. TCRdb's version of the immuneACCESS table is confined to in-frame rearrangements and falls short of the full clone set. An unresolved V gene accounts for under half of the shortfall where checked; the remainder is of unknown origin. Clone size and the V and J calls come from that table; the DNA yielded D and trimming. The sample table lists some 220,000 clones, 70% to 85% of them with a count of one. About 1.3% of the sample comes from the top ten.

Trimming removed 5 bases from V and 8 bases from J, leaving 12 bases between the germline ends. From its cysteine to its phenylalanine, the CDR3 spans 13 amino acids. Only the CDR3 region is kept as DNA, spanning 39 bases read in frame from base 1. CDR1 and CDR2 are drawn from the germline V gene (reference sequence): LGHDT, YNNKEL. Worth noting for this clone: Its antigen specificity is not known. No base-level quality is on record; no much larger clone is a single base apart.

In the prospective study, participants were about 18 to 95 years old, resided in 20 to 30 geographic areas of the United States, and were enrolled through a virtual design. Cohort assignment in the prospective study relied on participant-reported clinical history from a screening survey and a study questionnaire. In the prospective study, mobile phlebotomists collected whole blood, serum and a nasopharyngeal or oropharyngeal swab from each participant. Participants in the prospective study had the option to provide additional blood draws and questionnaires over a roughly two-month period. Before DNA extraction, prospective study blood samples were shipped either frozen or at room temperature.

The chain uses TRBV3-1 (or the pseudogene TRBV3-2) and TRBJ1-4, with the D gene not clear enough to name. The sequence was obtained from a woman in her forties with acute COVID-19. The sequencing input was PBMCs or T cells enriched from blood (not recorded which). At the DNA level, the sequence is TGTGCCAGCAGCTCATTTGGAGGCGAAAAACTGTTTTTT. Its product reads: CASSSFGGEKLFF.